Presented here are 20 T cell receptor beta chains from one specimen sequenced in a study of T cells after yellow fever vaccination. MiXCR was run by TCRdb on the 5' RACE reads, yielding one entry per CDR3 protein. The sample carries over 250,000 distinct CDR3 sequences, over 4.5% recorded once. The starting material was CD4+ T cells sorted from PBMCs, obtained on the day of the yellow fever booster vaccination. The source is a man aged 18-30 years who received the YFV17D yellow fever vaccine.

Many counts were recorded for this clonotype. The chain recombines TRBV7-2 with TRBJ2-1; D remains ambiguous. Trimming shortened V by 3 bases and J by 7 bases, and 7 bases separated the two germline ends. This CDR3 comprises 12 residues. Germline V lookup: CDR1 SGHTA, CDR2 FQGNSA. The CDR3 DNA follows: TGTGCCAGCAGCTTTCCGCCGAATGAGCAGTTCTTC. Translation: CASSFPPNEQFF.

This clonotype was recorded a few times. The V and J genes are TRBV2 and TRBJ2-7; D is undetermined. V gave up 7 bases and J gave up 4 bases, with 5 bases separating them. CDR3 length: 10 amino acids. Germline V CDR1 and CDR2: SNHLY, FYNNEI. The CDR3 sequence: CASTTYEQYF. The CDR3 bases are TGTGCCAGCACCACTTACGAGCAGTACTTC.

The CDR3 is CASSQTPGTGTYGYTF. In DNA form, the CDR3 reads TGCGCCAGCAGCCAAACCCCTGGGACAGGGACTTATGGCTACACCTTC. The chain combines TRBV5-1 with TRBJ1-2; 9 positions agree with TRBD1. CDR3 length: 16 residues. J lost 5 bases, V lost 4 bases, and 12 bases had no gene match. CDR1 is SGHRS, CDR2 YFSETQ, per germline.

Only a few counts were recorded for this clonotype. The V and J genes are TRBV7-2 and TRBJ2-3, with 7 bases matching TRBD2. The CDR3 length is 18 residues. The V segment lost 0 bases and the J segment 6 bases; nucleotides outside the gene matches: 15. Germline-derived CDR1 and CDR2 are SGHTA and FQGNSA. In nucleotides, the CDR3 is TGTGCCAGCAGCTTAGCCTACCCGGGGGGTAGTTTCGGGGATACGCAGTATTTT. It translates to CASSLAYPGGSFGDTQYF.

This clonotype was observed a handful of times. This chain links TRBV25-1 with TRBJ2-2; tentative D call: TRBD1 (6 bases). V gave up 4 bases and J gave up 7 bases, with 16 bases separating them. The CDR3 consists of 15 residues. Germline loops: CDR1 MGHDK, CDR2 SYGVNS. Here the CDR3 reads CASSARKGVGGELFF. Written as DNA, the CDR3 is TGTGCCAGCAGTGCAAGGAAGGGGGTGGGCGGGGAGCTGTTTTTT. The complete variable domain, with remaining parts taken from reference TRBV25-1 and TRBJ2-2, reads EADIYQTPRYLVIGTGKKITLECSQTMGHDKMYWYQQDPGMELHLIHYSYGVNSTEKGDLSSESTVSRIRTEHFPLTLESARPSHTSQYLCASSARKGVGGELFFGEGSRLTVL.

This clonotype was seen repeatedly, ten times or more. J is TRBJ2-5 and V is TRBV20-1; D gene unclear. The germline CDR1 and CDR2 sequences are DFQATT and SNEGSKA (reference sequence). This CDR3 spans 13 amino acids. Deletions cut 3 bases from V and 5 bases from J, with 13 bases between. DNA of the CDR3: TGCAGTGCTAGCCCGACTTTAGGGGAGACCCAGTACTTC. This codes for CSASPTLGETQYF.

This rearrangement joins TRBV10-3 to TRBJ1-2; 9 nucleotides match TRBD1. Germline lookup yields CDR1 ENHRY and CDR2 SYGVKD. J was trimmed by 2 bases and V by 7 bases; bases with no gene match: 8. This CDR3 comprises 15 residues. The CDR3 loop reads CAITTGGRENYGYTF. The CDR3 bases are TGTGCCATCACGACAGGGGGAAGGGAGAACTATGGCTACACCTTC.

The sample holds a few counts of this clonotype. The genes are TRBV12-3 or TRBV12-4 and TRBJ1-6; the D gene is possibly TRBD1 (6 bases). Trimming removed 1 base at V and 12 bases at J, with 10 bases between. The CDR3 is 13 amino acids. CDR3 DNA sequence: TGTGCCAGCAGTTTAGGATCGACAGGACCCCTCCACTTT. It is translated as CASSLGSTGPLHF.

The chain recombines TRBV2 with TRBJ1-4; 9 nucleotides align to TRBD1. Per the germline V gene, CDR1 is SNHLY and CDR2 is FYNNEI. V lost 6 bases to trimming and J lost 0 bases; unmatched junction nucleotides: 14. The CDR3 contains 19 residues. CDR3 DNA: TGTGCCAGCAGGAATGAAGGACAGGGGACCTTAGCAACTAATGAAAAACTGTTTTTT. The encoded protein is CASRNEGQGTLATNEKLFF.

The V call is TRBV15, the J call TRBJ2-2; D is perhaps TRBD1 (6 bases). The germline V gene encodes CDR1 LNHNV and CDR2 YYDKDF (reference sequence). The CDR3 is 17 residues long. The V end was cut by 2 bases, the J end by 1 base, with 14 bases between. CDR3 sequence reads: CATSRTPGTWNTGELFF. The DNA for the CDR3 is TGTGCCACCAGCAGAACACCCGGGACATGGAACACCGGGGAGCTGTTTTTT.

This clonotype occurred a few times. The chain has TRBV5-5 and TRBJ2-3, with D possibly matching TRBD2 (5 bases). The CDR3 sequence is 15 residues long. Germline V gene sequence: CDR1 SGHKS, CDR2 YYEKEE (reference sequence). V was cut by 2 bases and J by 6 bases, with 16 bases left in between. The CDR3, as DNA: TGTGCCAGCAGCTTAAGAGACTATACCGCGGATACGCAGTATTTT. Residues: CASSLRDYTADTQYF.

The rearrangement joins TRBV9 to TRBJ2-3; D not certain. The V and J ends lost 0 bases and 3 bases respectively, with 14 bases between them. CDR1 and CDR2 (germline): SGDLS, YYNGEE. The CDR3 contains 16 residues. The CDR3 here is CASSVGPEVGTDTQYF. The CDR3 bases are TGTGCCAGCAGCGTAGGCCCAGAGGTGGGGACAGATACGCAGTATTTT.

This clonotype was recorded many times. J is TRBJ1-2 and V is TRBV7-2; D is possibly TRBD1 (5 bases). Per germline, CDR1 SGHTA and CDR2 FQGNSA. V lost 1 base to trimming and J lost 8 bases, with 11 bases between them. CDR3 length: 13 residues. The CDR3 reads CASSLGGARGYTF. DNA for the CDR3: TGTGCCAGCAGCTTAGGAGGGGCAAGGGGCTACACCTTC.

This clonotype has only a few counts. The rearrangement uses TRBV20-1 and TRBJ2-2; D unclear. Trimming shortened V by 6 bases and J by 4 bases, and 15 bases separated the two germline ends. The CDR3 consists of 14 residues. Germline V gene data show CDR1 as DFQATT and CDR2 as SNEGSKA (reference sequence). DNA of the CDR3: TGCAGTGCACGGGCTGGAGCGACCACCGGGGAGCTGTTTTTT. It specifies CSARAGATTGELFF.

This clonotype was observed many times. The chain is built from TRBV5-1 and TRBJ2-6; TRBD1 agrees at 8 bases. CDR1 and CDR2 from the germline V gene are SGHRS and YFSETQ. CDR3 length: 17 amino acids. J was trimmed by 0 bases and V by 0 bases; bases with no gene match: 2. The CDR3 reads CASSLGQGNSGANVLTF. The CDR3 nucleotides read TGCGCCAGCAGCTTGGGACAGGGGAACTCTGGGGCCAACGTCCTGACTTTC.

This clonotype was detected ten times or more. The chain is built from TRBV29-1 and TRBJ1-2, with D tentatively TRBD1 (6 bases). There are 10 residues in the CDR3. The V gene lost 6 bases and the J gene lost 6 bases, with 8 bases spanning the gap. Germline CDR1 SQVTM, CDR2 ANQGSEA. CDR3 bases: TGCAGCGTGGGGGGCGATGGCTACACCTTC. This sequence encodes CSVGGDGYTF. The entire variable domain, with the rest obtained from reference TRBV29-1 and TRBJ1-2, is as follows: SAVISQKPSRDICQRGTSLTIQCQVDSQVTMMFWYRQQPGQSLTLIATANQGSEATYESGFVIDKFPISRPNLTFSTLTVSNMSPEDSSIYLCSVGGDGYTFGSGTRLTVV.

The V and J genes are TRBV10-3 and TRBJ2-4, with D uncertain. Germline CDR1 reads ENHRY; CDR2 reads SYGVKD. The V end lost 0 bases, the J end lost 8 bases, and 8 bases lay between the germline ends. The CDR3 has 13 amino acids. The CDR3 sequence: CAISESSGYIQYF. CDR3 DNA: TGTGCCATCAGTGAGTCGTCAGGATACATTCAGTACTTC.

The chain joins TRBV9 to TRBJ2-5; 9 nucleotides line up with TRBD2. Germline lookup yields CDR1 SGDLS and CDR2 YYNGEE. After removal of 0 bases from V and 3 bases from J, the junction contained 6 bases not matched to a gene. CDR3 size: 16 residues. CDR3 sequence (DNA): TGTGCCAGCAGCGTAGGAGCTAGCGGGGCAAAAGAGACCCAGTACTTC. It translates to CASSVGASGAKETQYF.

This clonotype was observed a handful of times. The chain recombines TRBV20-1 with TRBJ1-1; D is undetermined. Germline V CDR1 and CDR2: DFQATT, SNEGSKA (reference sequence). CDR3 length: 13 amino acids. Trimming left V 5 bases short and J 4 bases short, with 14 bases between. CDR3 sequence (DNA): TGCAGTGCTTTCCTCCCAGGTGGCACTGAAGCTTTCTTT. Translating it yields CSAFLPGGTEAFF.

This clonotype has at least ten counts. This chain joins TRBV11-1 and TRBJ2-1, with D perhaps matching TRBD2 (6 bases). V lost 8 bases and J lost 1, with 15 bases in between. Germline V lookup: CDR1 SGHAT, CDR2 FQDESV (reference sequence). This CDR3 spans 15 amino acids. The chain's CDR3 is CASARGSGSYNEQFF. As DNA, the CDR3 is TGTGCCAGCGCGCGGGGCTCCGGGTCCTACAATGAGCAGTTCTTC.